This T cell receptor (beta chain) came from a study of a mutant IDH1 vaccine in newly diagnosed glioma. In the study overall: Patients were started on vaccination 4-6 weeks after radiotherapy alone, or with temozolomide cycles. Sex among treated patients split 62.5% male, roughly 38% female; mean age was roughly 42 years. Therapy received beforehand was radiotherapy, temozolomide, or both, with most patients given both.

The time point here: week 23, last vaccination. Doses consisted of 300 ug of mutant IDH1 20-mer peptide each, paired with topical imiquimod. Clones were read by immunoSEQ multiplex PCR, and TCRdb kept only the in-frame ones, dropping some. This sample has under 50,000 clones, with more than 85% found just once. This CDR3 has 15 residues. Germline V lookup: CDR1 SGHNT, CDR2 YYREEE (reference sequence). Trimming cost V 3 bases and J 0 bases; bases outside gene matches: 6. Study-wide results and caveats: Shifts in the top peripheral T cell clonotypes seemed unrelated to pseudoprogression.

Note on this clone: Its antigen is undetermined.

The rearrangement uses TRBV5-4 and TRBJ2-7; TRBD1 matches at 7 bases. Sequenced here: PBMCs, sampled from a glioma patient whose treatment included an IDH1 peptide vaccine. The sequence derives from a man in his forties or fifties with glioma. In DNA, the CDR3 is TGTGCCAGCAGCTCCAGGGGGATTCACTCCTACGAGCAGTACTTC. It translates to CASSSRGIHSYEQYF. Using reference TRBV5-4 and TRBJ2-7 for the parts outside the CDR3, the full variable domain is ETGVTQSPTHLIKTRGQQVTLRCSSQSGHNTVSWYQQALGQGPQFIFQYYREEENGRGNFPPRFSGLQFPNYSSELNVNALELDDSALYLCASSSRGIHSYEQYFGPGTRLTVT.